A single sample gave rise to the 6 T cell receptor beta chains below, sequenced in a study of shared clonotypes between healthy human individuals. This table comes from immunoSEQ multiplex PCR, and its TCRdb copy is limited to in-frame clones, with some not included. The table shows approximately 1,500,000 clones, with 95% to 99% occurring only once. The material sequenced was naive CD4+ T cells sorted from blood. This sample's subset: CD45RA+ positively selected. The receptor set was obtained from a man aged 25 to 45 in good health.

J is TRBJ2-7 and V is TRBV15; D unresolved. The CDR3 loop spans 14 amino acids. The V and J ends lost 0 bases and 5 bases respectively, with 11 bases between them. In germline, CDR1 is LNHNV, CDR2 YYDKDF (reference sequence). The CDR3 loop reads CATSRDRRDHEQYF. The CDR3 coding sequence is TGTGCCACCAGCAGAGATCGCAGAGACCACGAGCAGTACTTC.

V and J are TRBV9 and TRBJ1-4, with D unclear. The length of the CDR3 is 16 residues. V gave up 2 bases and J gave up 6 bases, with 17 bases separating them. CDR1 and CDR2 (germline): SGDLS, YYNGEE. The CDR3 coding sequence is TGTGCCAGCAGCGTTATGGGTATGGGGTCGGATGAAAAACTGTTTTTT. It encodes CASSVMGMGSDEKLFF.

J is TRBJ2-7 and V is TRBV11-3, with TRBD2 identical over 8 bases. This CDR3 region has 16 residues. CDR1 SGHNT and CDR2 YENEEA come from the germline V gene. Trimming removed 1 base from V and 0 bases from J; junction bases left unmatched: 5. The CDR3 DNA is TGTGCCAGCAGCTTAGGAGGCGGGAGGAGCTCCTACGAGCAGTACTTC. Translating it yields CASSLGGGRSSYEQYF.

The chain is built from TRBV28 and TRBJ1-5, with no clear D. Germline-derived CDR1 and CDR2 are MDHEN and SYDVKM. The CDR3 loop spans 13 amino acids. Trimming took 6 bases from V and 5 from J, leaving 11 bases between them. The CDR3 bases are TGTGCCAGCAGCCCACCCCGGTATCAGCCCCAGCATTTT. It translates to CASSPPRYQPQHF.

The V call is TRBV2, the J call TRBJ2-2, with TRBD1 as a possible D gene (5 bases). V shed 10 bases and J shed 5 bases, with 17 bases lying between them. CDR1 is SNHLY, CDR2 FYNNEI, per germline. The CDR3 runs 14 residues. CDR3 sequence (DNA): TGTGCCACCGTGGGAAGGGGTCGAACCGGGGAGCTGTTTTTT. Amino acids: CATVGRGRTGELFF.

The rearrangement joins TRBV19 to TRBJ2-7; D might be TRBD1 (6 bases). The CDR3 contains 16 residues. Trimming stripped 6 bases from V and 4 bases from J, with 22 bases between. The V gene's germline CDR1 is LNHDA and CDR2 SQIVND (reference sequence). In nucleotides, the CDR3 is TGTGCCAGTAGCCTCCAGGGGACGCCCCTTACGTACGAGCAGTACTTC. Its protein is CASSLQGTPLTYEQYF.